The 10 T cell receptor beta chains presented below share a single source sample, sequenced in a study of T cells in Graves' hyperthyroidism and ophthalmopathy. There were TCR beta CDR3 regions amplified from RNA transcripts. HTBI primers drove first-round RT-PCR of the TCR CDR3. TCRdb passed the multiplex PCR reads through MiXCR, listing each CDR3 protein once. The sample includes hundreds of thousands of distinct CDR3 sequences, about half seen only once; the top ten take approximately 8.2%. The sample taken for sequencing was peripheral blood or thyroid tissue (not recorded which). The receptors come from a woman younger than 35 with Graves' hyperthyroidism.

With respect to this clonotype: This may stem from a read error, because a much larger clone lies one nucleotide away. V usage is TRBV2 and J usage is TRBJ1-5; D is perhaps TRBD1 (5 bases). Trimming left V 7 bases short and J 7 bases short, with 11 bases between. The CDR3 sequence is 12 residues long. The V gene's germline CDR1 is SNHLY and CDR2 FYNNEI. CDR3 nucleotide sequence: TGTGCCAGCAACTCCCAGGGACAGCCCCAGCATTTT. Translating gives CASNSQGQPQHF.

The table lists this clonotype with many counts. The chain uses TRBV15 and TRBJ1-4; 7 positions match TRBD1. The J segment lost 3 bases and the V segment lost 2 bases, leaving 3 bases of the junction unmatched. This CDR3 has 15 residues. From germline, CDR1 is LNHNV and CDR2 YYDKDF (reference sequence). CDR3 coding DNA: TGTGCCACCAGCAGAAAAACAGGGGCTAATGAAAAACTGTTTTTT. It specifies CATSRKTGANEKLFF. The full variable domain, in which reference TRBV15 and TRBJ1-4 provide the parts outside the CDR3, is DAMVIQNPRYQVTQFGKPVTLSCSQTLNHNVMYWYQQKSSQAPKLLFHYYDKDFNNEADTPDNFQSRRPNTSFCFLDIRSPGLGDTAMYLCATSRKTGANEKLFFGSGTQLSVL.

This clonotype was detected many times. The V gene is TRBV2, the J gene TRBJ2-7, with D unresolved. The V gene's germline CDR1 is SNHLY and CDR2 FYNNEI. The CDR3 consists of 11 residues. Trimming removed 3 bases at V and 7 bases at J, with 7 bases between. The CDR3 DNA sequence: TGTGCCAGCAGTGACGTGAGAGAGCAGTACTTC. Translated: CASSDVREQYF.

The chain recombines TRBV5-1 with TRBJ2-7; 8 nucleotides align to TRBD1. From germline, CDR1 is SGHRS and CDR2 YFSETQ. The J segment lost 3 bases and the V segment lost 5 bases, leaving 10 bases of the junction unmatched. The CDR3 sequence is 15 residues long. The CDR3 spells CASSPFGTGGYEQYF. The DNA for the CDR3 is TGCGCCAGCAGTCCCTTCGGGACAGGAGGCTACGAGCAGTACTTC. The whole variable domain, remainder taken from reference TRBV5-1 and TRBJ2-7, is KAGVTQTPRYLIKTRGQQVTLSCSPISGHRSVSWYQQTPGQGLQFLFEYFSETQRNKGNFPGRFSGRQFSNSRSEMNVSTLELGDSALYLCASSPFGTGGYEQYFGPGTRLTVT.

The CDR3 DNA reads TGTGCCAGCTGTGGGGATGGAAACACCATATATTTT. Translated, it gives CASCGDGNTIYF. The chain is built from TRBV12-3 or TRBV12-4 and TRBJ1-3, with no clear D. The CDR3 extends over 12 amino acids. Trimming removed 8 bases from V and 3 bases from J, with 8 bases in between.

The chain employs TRBV2 and TRBJ2-6, with D possibly TRBD2 on 6 matching bases. This CDR3 has 16 residues. Trimming pared 8 bases from V and 1 base from J, leaving 15 bases between. The germline V gene has CDR1 SNHLY and CDR2 FYNNEI. The chain's CDR3 is CASGRRGESGANVLTF. CDR3 DNA sequence: TGTGCCAGCGGCCGGAGGGGAGAGTCTGGGGCCAACGTCCTGACTTTC.

V and J are TRBV6-2 or TRBV6-3 and TRBJ2-2; 7 bases match TRBD1. The CDR3 has 15 residues. V trimming: 6 bases; J trimming: 5 bases; junction bases outside the gene matches: 9. Germline CDR1 reads MNHEY; CDR2 reads SVGEGT. The CDR3 nucleotides are TGTGCCAGCAGCTCGACAGGGCGGTTGACCGGGGAGCTGTTTTTT. It codes for CASSSTGRLTGELFF.

This clonotype came up a few times. V usage is TRBV6-5 and J usage is TRBJ1-2; no reliable D call. Trimming left V 11 bases short and J 0 bases short, with 13 bases between. Germline lookup yields CDR1 MNHEY and CDR2 SVGAGI. CDR3 size: 13 residues. CDR3 loop: CAVLGDANYGYTF. The DNA of the CDR3 is TGTGCCGTTCTGGGAGACGCTAACTATGGCTACACCTTC.

The sample holds a few counts of this clonotype. This chain uses TRBV29-1 with TRBJ1-1; D is perhaps TRBD1 (6 bases). This CDR3 has 13 residues. Germline V gene sequence: CDR1 SQVTM, CDR2 ANQGSEA. The germline V and J ends were trimmed by 3 bases and 5 bases, with 13 bases remaining between them. For the CDR3, the DNA is TGCAGCGTTGATCGAGGGGGGGGGACTGAAGCTTTCTTT. Translating it yields CSVDRGGGTEAFF.

The V gene is TRBV12-5, the J gene TRBJ1-1; D is unresolved. With 6 bases removed from V and 4 bases from J, the gap between germline ends came to 6 bases. The CDR3 has 11 amino acids. Per germline, CDR1 LGHNT and CDR2 FRNRAP. In DNA, the CDR3 is TGTGCTAGTGGGGAGGGCACTGAAGCTTTCTTT. It translates to CASGEGTEAFF.